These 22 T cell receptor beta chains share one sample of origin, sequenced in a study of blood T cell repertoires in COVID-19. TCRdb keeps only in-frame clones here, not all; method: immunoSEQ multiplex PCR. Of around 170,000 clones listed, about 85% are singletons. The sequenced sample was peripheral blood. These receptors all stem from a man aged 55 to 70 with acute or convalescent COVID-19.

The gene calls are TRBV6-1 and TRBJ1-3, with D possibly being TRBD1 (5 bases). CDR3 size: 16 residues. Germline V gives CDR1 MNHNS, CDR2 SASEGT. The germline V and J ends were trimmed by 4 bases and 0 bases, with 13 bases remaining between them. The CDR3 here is CASSALDSNSGNTIYF. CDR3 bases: TGTGCCAGCAGTGCTCTCGACAGCAACTCTGGAAACACCATATATTTT.

CDR3 sequence: CASSKEPGSFNSPLHF. The CDR3 DNA reads TGTGCCAGCAGCAAAGAGCCGGGATCCTTCAATTCACCCCTCCACTTT. V is TRBV21-1 and J is TRBJ1-6. TRBV21-1 is a listed pseudogene. The CDR3 totals 16 residues.

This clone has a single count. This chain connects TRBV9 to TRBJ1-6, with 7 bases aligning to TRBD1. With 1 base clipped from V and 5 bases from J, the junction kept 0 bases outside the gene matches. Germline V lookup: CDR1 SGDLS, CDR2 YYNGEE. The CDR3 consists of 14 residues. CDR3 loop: CASSVTGDNSPLHF. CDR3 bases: TGTGCCAGCAGCGTAACAGGGGATAATTCACCCCTCCACTTT.

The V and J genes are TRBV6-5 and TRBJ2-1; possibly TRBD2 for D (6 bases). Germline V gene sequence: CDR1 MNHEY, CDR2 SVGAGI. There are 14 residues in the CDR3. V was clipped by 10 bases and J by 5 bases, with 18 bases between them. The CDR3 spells CAIAVTGGNNEQFF. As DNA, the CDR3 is TGTGCCATCGCGGTGACCGGGGGAAACAATGAGCAGTTCTTC.

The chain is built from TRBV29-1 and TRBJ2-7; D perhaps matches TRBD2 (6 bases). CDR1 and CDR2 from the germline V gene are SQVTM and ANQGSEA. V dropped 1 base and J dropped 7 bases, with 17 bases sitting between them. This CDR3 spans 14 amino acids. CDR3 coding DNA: TGCAGCGTTGAAGCGAGAGGGGCTGGAGGGGAGCAGTACTTC. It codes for CSVEARGAGGEQYF.

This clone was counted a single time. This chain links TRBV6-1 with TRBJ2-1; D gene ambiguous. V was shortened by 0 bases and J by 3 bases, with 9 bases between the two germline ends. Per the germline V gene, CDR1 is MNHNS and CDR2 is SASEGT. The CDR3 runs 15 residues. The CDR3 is CASSEARFRYNEQFF. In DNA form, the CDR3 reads TGTGCCAGCAGTGAAGCCCGGTTCCGCTACAATGAGCAGTTCTTC.

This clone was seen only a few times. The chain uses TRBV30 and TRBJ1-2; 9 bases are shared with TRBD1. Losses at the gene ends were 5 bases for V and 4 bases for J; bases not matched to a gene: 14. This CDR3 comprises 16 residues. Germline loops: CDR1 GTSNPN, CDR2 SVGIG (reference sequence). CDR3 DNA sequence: TGTGCCTGGGTCCCATACCTCGACAGGGGGAGCTATGGCTACACCTTC. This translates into CAWVPYLDRGSYGYTF.

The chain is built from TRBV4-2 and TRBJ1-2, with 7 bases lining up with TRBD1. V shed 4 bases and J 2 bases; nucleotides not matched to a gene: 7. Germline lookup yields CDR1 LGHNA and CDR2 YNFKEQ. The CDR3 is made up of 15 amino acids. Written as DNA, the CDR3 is TGTGCCAGCAGCCGGACCGGGACAGTGAACTATGGCTACACCTTC. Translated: CASSRTGTVNYGYTF.

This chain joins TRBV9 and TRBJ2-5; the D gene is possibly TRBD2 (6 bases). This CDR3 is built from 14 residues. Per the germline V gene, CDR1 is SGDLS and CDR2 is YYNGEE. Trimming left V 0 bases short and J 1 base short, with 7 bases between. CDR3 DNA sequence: TGTGCCAGCAGCGTAGACGGGGGCCAAGAGACCCAGTACTTC. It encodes CASSVDGGQETQYF.

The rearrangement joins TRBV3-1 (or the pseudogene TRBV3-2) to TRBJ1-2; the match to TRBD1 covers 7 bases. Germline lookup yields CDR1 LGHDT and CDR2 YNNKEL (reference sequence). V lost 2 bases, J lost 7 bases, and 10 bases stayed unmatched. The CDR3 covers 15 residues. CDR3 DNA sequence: TGTGCCAGCAGCCAACCGCCGCGGGCAGGGGGTGGCTACACCTTC. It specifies CASSQPPRAGGGYTF.

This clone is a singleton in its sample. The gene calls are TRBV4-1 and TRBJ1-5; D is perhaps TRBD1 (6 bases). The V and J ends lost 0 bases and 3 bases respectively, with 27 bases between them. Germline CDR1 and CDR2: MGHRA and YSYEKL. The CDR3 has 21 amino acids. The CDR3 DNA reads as TGCGCCAGCAGCCAAGATACGGGGGGGCAGGGGAATTCGCGACTCAATCAGCCCCAGCATTTT. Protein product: CASSQDTGGQGNSRLNQPQHF.

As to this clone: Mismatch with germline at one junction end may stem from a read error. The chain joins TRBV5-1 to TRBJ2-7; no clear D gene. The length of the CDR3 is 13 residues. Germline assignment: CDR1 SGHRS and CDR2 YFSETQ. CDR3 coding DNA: TGCGCCAGCAGTTTGGCCCTTTTGGAGGAGCAGTACTTC. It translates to CASSLALLEEQYF.

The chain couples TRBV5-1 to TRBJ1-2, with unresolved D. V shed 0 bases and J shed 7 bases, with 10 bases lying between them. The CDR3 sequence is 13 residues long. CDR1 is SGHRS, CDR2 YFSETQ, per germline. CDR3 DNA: TGCGCCAGCAGCTTGGCCCCAAGCTCTGGCTACACCTTC. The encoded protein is CASSLAPSSGYTF.

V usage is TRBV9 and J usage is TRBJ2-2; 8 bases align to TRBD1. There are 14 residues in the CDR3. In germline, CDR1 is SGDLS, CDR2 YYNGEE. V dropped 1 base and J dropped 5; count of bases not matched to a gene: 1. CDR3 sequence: CASSVQGATGELFF. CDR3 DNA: TGTGCCAGCAGCGTACAGGGGGCGACCGGGGAGCTGTTTTTT.

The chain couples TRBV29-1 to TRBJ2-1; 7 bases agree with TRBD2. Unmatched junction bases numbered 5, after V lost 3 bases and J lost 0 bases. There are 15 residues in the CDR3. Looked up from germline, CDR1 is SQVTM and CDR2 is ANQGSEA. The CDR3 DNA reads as TGCAGCGTTGAGGGGAGGGATAGCTCCTACAATGAGCAGTTCTTC. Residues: CSVEGRDSSYNEQFF.

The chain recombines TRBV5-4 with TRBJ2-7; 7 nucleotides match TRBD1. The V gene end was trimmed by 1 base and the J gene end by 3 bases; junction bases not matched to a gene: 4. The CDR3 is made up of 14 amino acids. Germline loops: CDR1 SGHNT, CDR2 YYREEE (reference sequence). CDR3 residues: CASSLPGTDYEQYV. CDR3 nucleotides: TGTGCCAGCAGCTTGCCCGGGACAGACTACGAGCAGTACGTC.

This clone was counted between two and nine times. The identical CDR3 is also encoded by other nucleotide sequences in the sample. CDR3 residues: CASSSAGNTEAFF. The CDR3, as DNA: TGTGCCAGCAGTTCGGCGGGGAACACTGAAGCTTTCTTT. The V and J genes are TRBV11-3 and TRBJ1-1; D gene unclear. Looked up from germline, CDR1 is SGHNT and CDR2 is YENEEA. The germline V and J ends were trimmed by 6 bases and 1 base, with 9 bases remaining between them. This CDR3 has 13 residues. Full variable domain (missing parts from reference TRBV11-3 and TRBJ1-1): EAGVVQSPRYKIIEKKQPVAFWCNPISGHNTLYWYLQNLGQGPELLIRYENEEAVDDSQLPKDRFSAERLKGVDSTLKIQPAELGDSAVYLCASSSAGNTEAFFGQGTRLTVV.

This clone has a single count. Written as DNA, the CDR3 is TGTGCCAGCATCCCGGGGTATCACTCCGGAAACACCATATATTTT. Amino acids: CASIPGYHSGNTIYF. V is TRBV6-5 and J is TRBJ1-3; D call uncertain. V gave up 7 bases and J gave up 4 bases, with 17 bases separating them. CDR3 size: 15 residues. Germline lookup yields CDR1 MNHEY and CDR2 SVGAGI.

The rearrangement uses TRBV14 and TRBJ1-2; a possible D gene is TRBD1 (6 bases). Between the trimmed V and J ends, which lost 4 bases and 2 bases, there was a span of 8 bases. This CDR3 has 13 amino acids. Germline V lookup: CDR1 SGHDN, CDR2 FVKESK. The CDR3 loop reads CASSPGQNYGYTF. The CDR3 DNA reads TGTGCCAGCAGCCCCGGACAGAACTATGGCTACACCTTC.

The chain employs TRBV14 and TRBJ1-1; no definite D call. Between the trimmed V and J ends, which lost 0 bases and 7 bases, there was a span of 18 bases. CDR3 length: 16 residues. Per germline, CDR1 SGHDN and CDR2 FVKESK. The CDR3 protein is CASSQDWSPLGGEAFF. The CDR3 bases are TGTGCCAGCAGCCAAGATTGGTCGCCTCTAGGAGGTGAAGCTTTCTTT.

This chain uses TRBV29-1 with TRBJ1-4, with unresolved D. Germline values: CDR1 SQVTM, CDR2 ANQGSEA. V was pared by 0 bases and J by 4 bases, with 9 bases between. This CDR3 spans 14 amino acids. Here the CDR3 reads CSVEDLAVNEKLFF. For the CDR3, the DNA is TGCAGCGTTGAAGATCTGGCAGTTAATGAAAAACTGTTTTTT.

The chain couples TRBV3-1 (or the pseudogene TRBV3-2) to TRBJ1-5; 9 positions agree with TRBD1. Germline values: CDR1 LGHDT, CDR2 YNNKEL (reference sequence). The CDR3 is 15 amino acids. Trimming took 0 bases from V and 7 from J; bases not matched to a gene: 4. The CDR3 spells CASSQDWGQGQPQHF. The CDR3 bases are TGTGCCAGCAGCCAAGATTGGGGACAGGGACAGCCCCAGCATTTT.